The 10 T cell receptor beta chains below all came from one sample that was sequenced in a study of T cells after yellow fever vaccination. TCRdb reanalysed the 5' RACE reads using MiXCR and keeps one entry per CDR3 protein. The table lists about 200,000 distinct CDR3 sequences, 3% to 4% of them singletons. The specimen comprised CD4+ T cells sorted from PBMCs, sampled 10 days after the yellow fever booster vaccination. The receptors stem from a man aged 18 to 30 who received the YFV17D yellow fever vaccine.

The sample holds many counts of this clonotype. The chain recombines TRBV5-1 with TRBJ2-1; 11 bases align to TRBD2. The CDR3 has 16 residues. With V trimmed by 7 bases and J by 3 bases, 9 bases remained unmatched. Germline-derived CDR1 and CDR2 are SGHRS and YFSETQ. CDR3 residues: CASHLIAGGRYNEQFF. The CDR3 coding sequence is TGCGCCAGCCACCTCATAGCGGGGGGGCGCTACAATGAGCAGTTCTTC.

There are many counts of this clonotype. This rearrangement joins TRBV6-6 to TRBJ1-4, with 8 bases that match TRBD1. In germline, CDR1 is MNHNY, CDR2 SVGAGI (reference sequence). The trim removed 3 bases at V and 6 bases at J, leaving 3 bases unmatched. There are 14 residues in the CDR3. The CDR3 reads CASSYGTGYEKLFF. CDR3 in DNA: TGTGCCAGCAGTTATGGGACAGGATATGAAAAACTGTTTTTT.

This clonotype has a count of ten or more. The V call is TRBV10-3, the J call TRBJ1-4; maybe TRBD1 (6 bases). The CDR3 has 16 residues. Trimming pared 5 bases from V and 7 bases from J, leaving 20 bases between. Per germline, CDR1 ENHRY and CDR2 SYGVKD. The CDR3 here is CAISTGQRGGGEKLFF. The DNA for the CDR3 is TGTGCCATCAGTACTGGACAGCGTGGGGGTGGTGAAAAACTGTTTTTT.

In DNA form, the CDR3 reads TGTGCCAGCAGTGCCACTGACAGGGAATACGGGGAAGCTTTCTTT. Its translation: CASSATDREYGEAFF. This sequence joins TRBV6-6 and TRBJ1-1, with 7 bases identical to TRBD1. The CDR3 runs to 15 residues. J gave up 8 bases and V 5 bases, and 14 bases lay outside the gene matches. Germline CDR1 is MNHNY and CDR2 is SVGAGI (reference sequence).

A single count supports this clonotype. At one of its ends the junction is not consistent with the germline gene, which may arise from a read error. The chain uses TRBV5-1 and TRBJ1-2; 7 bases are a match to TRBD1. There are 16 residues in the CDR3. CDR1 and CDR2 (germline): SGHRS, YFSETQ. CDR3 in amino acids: CASSPNRGRGNYGNTF. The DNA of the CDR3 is TGCGCCAGCAGCCCTAACAGGGGCAGGGGTAACTATGGCAACACCTTC.

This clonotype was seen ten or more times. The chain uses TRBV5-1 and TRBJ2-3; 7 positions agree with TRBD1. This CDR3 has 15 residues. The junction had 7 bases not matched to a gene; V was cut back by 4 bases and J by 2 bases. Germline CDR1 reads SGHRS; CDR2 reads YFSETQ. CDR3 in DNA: TGCGCCAGCAGCCCACCGACAGGGACCACAGATACGCAGTATTTT. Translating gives CASSPPTGTTDTQYF.

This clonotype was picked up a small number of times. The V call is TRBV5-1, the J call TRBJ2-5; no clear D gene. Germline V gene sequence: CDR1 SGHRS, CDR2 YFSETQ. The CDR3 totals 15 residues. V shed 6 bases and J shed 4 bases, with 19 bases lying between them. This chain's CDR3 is CASTPVTSPTETQYF. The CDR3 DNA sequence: TGCGCCAGCACGCCGGTCACCTCCCCCACAGAGACCCAGTACTTC. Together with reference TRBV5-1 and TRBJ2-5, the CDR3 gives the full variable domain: KAGVTQTPRYLIKTRGQQVTLSCSPISGHRSVSWYQQTPGQGLQFLFEYFSETQRNKGNFPGRFSGRQFSNSRSEMNVSTLELGDSALYLCASTPVTSPTETQYFGPGTRLLVL.

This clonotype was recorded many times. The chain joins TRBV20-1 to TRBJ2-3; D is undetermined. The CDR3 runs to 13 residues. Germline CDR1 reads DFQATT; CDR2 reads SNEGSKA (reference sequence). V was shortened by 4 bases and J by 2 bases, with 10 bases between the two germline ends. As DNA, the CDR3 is TGCAGTGCTATAAAAGACCCCACAGATACGCAGTATTTT. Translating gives CSAIKDPTDTQYF.

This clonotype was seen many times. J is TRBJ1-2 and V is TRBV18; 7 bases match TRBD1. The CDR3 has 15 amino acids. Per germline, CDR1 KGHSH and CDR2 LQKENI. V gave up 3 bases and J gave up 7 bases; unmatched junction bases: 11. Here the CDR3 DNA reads TGTGCCAGCTCACCGGATGCGACAGGGCTGCTTGGCTACACCTTC. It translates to CASSPDATGLLGYTF.

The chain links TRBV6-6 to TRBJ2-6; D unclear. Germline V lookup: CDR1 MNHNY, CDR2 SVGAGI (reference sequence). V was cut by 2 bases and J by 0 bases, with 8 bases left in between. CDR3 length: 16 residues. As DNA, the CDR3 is TGTGCCAGCAGTTACGCAGTTAGCTCTGGGGCCAACGTCCTGACTTTC. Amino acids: CASSYAVSSGANVLTF.